Listed below are T cell receptor beta chains from one sample, sequenced in a study of CD8 T cells in ankylosing spondylitis. TCRdb re-called the 5' RACE reads with MiXCR, one entry per CDR3 protein. The profile shows nearly 250,000 distinct CDR3 sequences, 30% to 40% of them singletons. The sample taken for sequencing was blood, either unsorted or a sorted T cell fraction (not recorded which). The source of these receptors is a male donor with ankylosing spondylitis or in good health (not recorded which). The CDR3 runs from the conserved cysteine through the conserved F or W. Each record gives: J gene, D gene, clone size, V gene, CDR3 protein, CDR3 DNA. D genes are given only for firm matches. For some rows the clone size is stated as once, few or many, or as a class when expanded; others skip it.

J: TRBJ2-7; D: .; size: .; V: TRBV12-3/TRBV12-4; CDR3: CASSNRGGYEQYF; DNA: TGTGCCAGCAGCAACAGGGGGGGCTACGAGCAGTACTTC
J: TRBJ2-3; D: .; size: few; V: TRBV12-3/TRBV12-4; CDR3: CASSYGQTDTQYF; DNA: TGTGCCAGCAGTTATGGACAGACAGATACGCAGTATTTT
J: TRBJ2-7; D: .; size: many; V: TRBV6-5; CDR3: CASSYSITMPDYEQYF; DNA: TGTGCCAGCAGTTACTCGATCACCATGCCCGACTACGAGCAGTACTTC
J: TRBJ1-6; D: TRBD1; size: .; V: TRBV20-1; CDR3: CSANRDRVVGSPLHF; DNA: TGCAGTGCTAACCGGGACAGGGTGGTCGGGTCACCCCTCCACTTT
J: TRBJ2-2; D: .; size: few; V: TRBV10-3; CDR3: CATRIGQANTGELFF; DNA: TGTGCCACCCGGATTGGACAAGCCAACACCGGGGAGCTGTTTTTT
J: TRBJ2-5; D: .; size: .; V: TRBV12-3/TRBV12-4; CDR3: CASSFATRETQYF; DNA: TGTGCCAGCAGTTTCGCCACTCGGGAGACCCAGTACTTC
J: TRBJ2-7; D: TRBD2; size: .; V: TRBV20-1; CDR3: CSANPDWTGGDYEQYF; DNA: TGCAGTGCTAACCCCGACTGGACCGGGGGGGACTACGAGCAGTACTTC
J: TRBJ1-5; D: .; size: .; V: TRBV20-1; CDR3: CSASTGAISNQPQHF; DNA: TGCAGTGCTTCGACAGGCGCCATCAGCAATCAGCCCCAGCATTTT
J: TRBJ1-5; D: TRBD1; size: .; V: TRBV12-3/TRBV12-4; CDR3: CASTPGTGGAQHF; DNA: TGTGCCAGCACCCCAGGGACAGGGGGCGCCCAGCATTTT
J: TRBJ2-7; D: .; size: .; V: TRBV4-1; CDR3: CASSQGEQYF; DNA: TGCGCCAGCAGCCAGGGAGAGCAGTACTTC
J: TRBJ1-1; D: TRBD1; size: .; V: TRBV7-9; CDR3: CASSVNRGTEAFF; DNA: TGTGCCAGCAGCGTAAACAGGGGTACTGAAGCTTTCTTT
J: TRBJ1-2; D: .; size: .; V: TRBV5-5; CDR3: CASSVGPGGYTF; DNA: .
J: TRBJ2-7; D: TRBD1; size: .; V: TRBV12-3/TRBV12-4; CDR3: CASSSDRGASYEQYF; DNA: TGTGCCAGCAGTTCCGACAGGGGGGCCTCCTACGAGCAGTACTTC
J: TRBJ2-7; D: TRBD2; size: .; V: TRBV4-1; CDR3: CASSRSSGSSYEQYF; DNA: TGCGCCAGCAGCCGTTCTAGCGGAAGCTCCTACGAGCAGTACTTC
J: TRBJ2-1; D: TRBD1; size: .; V: TRBV6-1; CDR3: CASTSTVGTGGTDEQFF; DNA: TGTGCCAGCACGTCGACGGTGGGGACAGGGGGCACGGATGAGCAGTTCTTC
J: TRBJ1-2; D: .; size: few; V: TRBV29-1; CDR3: CSDQGRGGTYGYTF; DNA: TGCAGCGATCAGGGTAGGGGCGGAACTTATGGCTACACCTTC
J: TRBJ1-4; D: TRBD1; size: .; V: TRBV12-3/TRBV12-4; CDR3: CASSLGTGSENEKLFF; DNA: TGTGCCAGCAGCTTGGGGACAGGGTCGGAGAATGAAAAACTGTTTTTT
J: TRBJ1-3; D: .; size: .; V: TRBV7-7; CDR3: CASSLDGGNTIYF; DNA: TGTGCCAGCAGCCTGGACGGAGGAAACACCATATATTTT
J: TRBJ1-1; D: .; size: .; V: TRBV20-1; CDR3: CSATQQGRWTEAFF; DNA: TGCAGTGCTACTCAACAGGGAAGGTGGACTGAAGCTTTCTTT
J: TRBJ2-5; D: .; size: .; V: TRBV25-1; CDR3: CASSETLGQTQYF; DNA: TGTGCCAGCAGTGAGACACTCGGCCAGACCCAGTACTTC
J: TRBJ2-7; D: .; size: .; V: TRBV12-3/TRBV12-4; CDR3: CASSFGPGAYEQYF; DNA: TGTGCCAGCAGTTTTGGACCAGGGGCCTACGAGCAGTACTTC
J: TRBJ2-3; D: .; size: few; V: TRBV6-2/TRBV6-3; CDR3: CASSYITRTDTQYF; DNA: TGTGCCAGCAGTTACATCACTAGAACAGATACGCAGTATTTT
J: TRBJ2-7; D: .; size: many; V: TRBV29-1; CDR3: CSAGTAYEQYF; DNA: TGCAGCGCCGGGACGGCATACGAGCAGTACTTC
J: TRBJ1-2; D: .; size: .; V: TRBV20-1; CDR3: CSATDRDGSYYGYTF; DNA: TGCAGTGCTACAGACCGGGACGGTAGCTACTATGGCTACACCTTC
J: TRBJ2-3; D: TRBD1; size: .; V: TRBV10-2; CDR3: CASSESGDRDTDTQYF; DNA: TGCGCCAGCAGTGAGTCGGGGGACAGGGACACAGATACGCAGTATTTT
J: TRBJ1-2; D: .; size: few; V: TRBV7-2; CDR3: CASSLSPGGGYTF; DNA: TGTGCCAGCAGCTTGAGTCCCGGTGGTGGCTACACCTTC
J: TRBJ2-5; D: .; size: .; V: TRBV5-6; CDR3: CASSVGREETQYF; DNA: TGTGCCAGCAGCGTAGGACGGGAAGAGACCCAGTACTTC
J: TRBJ2-7; D: .; size: few; V: TRBV5-1; CDR3: CASNPGQPSYEQYF; DNA: TGCGCCAGCAACCCCGGACAGCCCTCCTACGAGCAGTACTTC
J: TRBJ1-2; D: .; size: .; V: TRBV12-3/TRBV12-4; CDR3: CASSFKAYGYTF; DNA: TGTGCCAGCAGTTTTAAAGCCTATGGCTACACCTTC
J: TRBJ2-1; D: .; size: .; V: TRBV20-1; CDR3: CSATGVVHSYNEQFF; DNA: TGCAGTGCTACCGGGGTCGTTCACTCCTACAATGAGCAGTTCTTC
J: TRBJ2-7; D: .; size: .; V: TRBV7-8; CDR3: CASPGGQIYEQYF; DNA: TGTGCCAGCCCCGGCGGACAGATATACGAGCAGTACTTC
J: TRBJ2-1; D: .; size: few; V: TRBV29-1; CDR3: CSVGGLPDEQFF; DNA: TGCAGCGTTGGGGGACTCCCTGATGAGCAGTTCTTC
J: TRBJ1-2; D: .; size: .; V: TRBV20-1; CDR3: CSASFRDGYTF; DNA: TGCAGTGCTAGCTTCCGGGATGGCTACACCTTC
J: TRBJ1-5; D: TRBD1; size: once; V: TRBV27; CDR3: CASSADRGSNQPQHF; DNA: TGTGCCAGCAGTGCCGACAGGGGTAGCAATCAGCCCCAGCATTTT
J: TRBJ2-3; D: .; size: few; V: TRBV27; CDR3: CASSFNTHTDTQYF; DNA: TGTGCCAGCAGTTTCAACACCCACACAGATACGCAGTATTTT
J: TRBJ2-1; D: .; size: many; V: TRBV6-4; CDR3: CASSDSSGYNEQFF; DNA: TGTGCCAGCAGTGACTCATCAGGGTACAATGAGCAGTTCTTC
J: TRBJ2-5; D: .; size: .; V: TRBV5-6; CDR3: CASKLGHQETQYF; DNA: TGTGCCAGCAAACTAGGACACCAAGAGACCCAGTACTTC
J: TRBJ2-3; D: .; size: many; V: TRBV20-1; CDR3: CSARIFTRASQYF; DNA: TGCAGTGCTAGAATTTTTACTCGTGCATCGCAGTATTTT
J: TRBJ2-5; D: .; size: few; V: TRBV20-1; CDR3: CSAFLGETQYF; DNA: TGCAGCGCTTTTCTGGGAGAGACCCAGTACTTC
J: TRBJ1-3; D: .; size: .; V: TRBV6-2/TRBV6-3; CDR3: CASTPRGENTIYF; DNA: TGTGCCAGCACCCCTCGGGGAGAAAACACCATATATTTT
J: TRBJ2-1; D: .; size: .; V: TRBV5-1; CDR3: CASSSWRVGSSYNEQFF; DNA: TGCGCCAGCAGCAGTTGGAGAGTCGGAAGCTCCTACAATGAGCAGTTCTTC
J: TRBJ1-2; D: .; size: few; V: TRBV6-5; CDR3: CASSYLGANGYTF; DNA: TGTGCCAGCAGTTATCTGGGGGCGAATGGCTACACCTTC
J: TRBJ2-4; D: TRBD1; size: few; V: TRBV29-1; CDR3: CSVQGAFDIQYF; DNA: TGCAGCGTACAGGGGGCCTTTGACATTCAGTACTTC
J: TRBJ2-1; D: TRBD2; size: few; V: TRBV6-5; CDR3: CASSSVGGAYYNEQFF; DNA: TGTGCCAGCAGTTCCGTGGGAGGGGCTTACTACAATGAGCAGTTCTTC
J: TRBJ2-7; D: .; size: .; V: TRBV15; CDR3: CATSGGSVSETSYEQYF; DNA: TGTGCCACCAGCGGGGGCTCCGTCTCCGAAACCTCCTACGAGCAGTACTTC
J: TRBJ1-6; D: .; size: .; V: TRBV20-1; CDR3: CSALGGMSYNSPLHF; DNA: TGCAGTGCTTTAGGGGGAATGTCCTATAATTCACCCCTCCACTTT
J: TRBJ1-6; D: .; size: few; V: TRBV5-1; CDR3: CASSFGADSPLHF; DNA: TGCGCCAGCAGCTTCGGGGCCGATTCACCCCTCCACTTT
J: TRBJ2-7; D: TRBD2; size: .; V: TRBV5-1; CDR3: CASSFAAGGTYEQYF; DNA: TGCGCCAGCAGCTTCGCGGCGGGGGGTACCTACGAGCAGTACTTC
J: TRBJ2-2; D: TRBD1; size: .; V: TRBV20-1; CDR3: CSARVGTGAGELFF; DNA: TGCAGTGCTAGAGTCGGGACAGGGGCCGGGGAGCTGTTTTTT
J: TRBJ1-1; D: .; size: .; V: TRBV20-1; CDR3: CSARGRGPGAFF; DNA: TGCAGTGCTAGAGGGAGGGGCCCCGGTGCTTTCTTT